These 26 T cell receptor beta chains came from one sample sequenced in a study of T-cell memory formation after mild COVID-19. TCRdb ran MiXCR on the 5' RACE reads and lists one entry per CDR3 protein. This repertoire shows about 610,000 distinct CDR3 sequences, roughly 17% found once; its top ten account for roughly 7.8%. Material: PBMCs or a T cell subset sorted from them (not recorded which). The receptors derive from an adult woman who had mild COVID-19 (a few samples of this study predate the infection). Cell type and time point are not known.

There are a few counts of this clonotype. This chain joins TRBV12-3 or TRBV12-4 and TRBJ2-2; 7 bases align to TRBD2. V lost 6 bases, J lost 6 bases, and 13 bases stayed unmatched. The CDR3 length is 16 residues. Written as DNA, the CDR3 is TGTGCCAGCAGCCGAGGACTAGGACGAATAGCCGGGGAGCTGTTTTTT. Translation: CASSRGLGRIAGELFF.

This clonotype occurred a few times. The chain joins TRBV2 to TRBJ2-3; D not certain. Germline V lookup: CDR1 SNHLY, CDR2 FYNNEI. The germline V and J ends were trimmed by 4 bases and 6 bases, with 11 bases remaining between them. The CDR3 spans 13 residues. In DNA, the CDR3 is TGTGCCAGCAGTGCGGGTACACCCGATACGCAGTATTTT. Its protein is CASSAGTPDTQYF.

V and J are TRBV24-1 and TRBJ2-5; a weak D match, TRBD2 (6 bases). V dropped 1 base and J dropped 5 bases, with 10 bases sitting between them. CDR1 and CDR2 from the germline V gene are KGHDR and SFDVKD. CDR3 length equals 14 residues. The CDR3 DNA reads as TGTGCCACCAGTGATTTAGGAGGGGAGGAGACCCAGTACTTC. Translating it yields CATSDLGGEETQYF.

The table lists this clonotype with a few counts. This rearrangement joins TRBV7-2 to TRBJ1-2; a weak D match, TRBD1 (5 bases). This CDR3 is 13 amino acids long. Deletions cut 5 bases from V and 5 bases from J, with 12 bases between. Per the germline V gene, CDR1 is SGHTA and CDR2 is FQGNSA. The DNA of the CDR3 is TGTGCCAGCAGCACCCGACAGATATATGGCTACACCTTC. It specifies CASSTRQIYGYTF.

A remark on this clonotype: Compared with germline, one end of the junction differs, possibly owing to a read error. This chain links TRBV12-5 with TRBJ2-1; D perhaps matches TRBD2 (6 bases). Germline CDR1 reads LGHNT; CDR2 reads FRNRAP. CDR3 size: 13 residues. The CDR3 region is CASGLSTGTSRVF. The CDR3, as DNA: TGTGCTAGTGGTTTGTCAACCGGGACTTCTCGTGTCTTC.

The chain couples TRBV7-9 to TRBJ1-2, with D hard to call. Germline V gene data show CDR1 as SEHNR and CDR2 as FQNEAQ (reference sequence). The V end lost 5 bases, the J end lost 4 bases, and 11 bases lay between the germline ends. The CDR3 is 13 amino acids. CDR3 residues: CASSLQNLYGYTF. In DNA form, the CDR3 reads TGTGCCAGCAGCCTACAGAACCTCTATGGCTACACCTTC.

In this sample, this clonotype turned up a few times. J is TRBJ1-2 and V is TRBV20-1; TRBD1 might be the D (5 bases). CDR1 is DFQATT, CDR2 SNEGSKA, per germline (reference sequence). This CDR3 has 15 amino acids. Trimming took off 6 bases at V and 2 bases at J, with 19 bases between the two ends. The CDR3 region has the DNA TGCAGTGCGATAGACAGAGAGGATTGGAACTATGGCTACACCTTC. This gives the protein CSAIDREDWNYGYTF.

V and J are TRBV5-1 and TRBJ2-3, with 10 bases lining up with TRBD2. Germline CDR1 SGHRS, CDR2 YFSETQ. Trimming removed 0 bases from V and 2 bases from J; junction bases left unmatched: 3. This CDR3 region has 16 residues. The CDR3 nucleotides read TGCGCCAGCAGCTTGGGGACTAGCGGATACACAGATACGCAGTATTTT. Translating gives CASSLGTSGYTDTQYF.

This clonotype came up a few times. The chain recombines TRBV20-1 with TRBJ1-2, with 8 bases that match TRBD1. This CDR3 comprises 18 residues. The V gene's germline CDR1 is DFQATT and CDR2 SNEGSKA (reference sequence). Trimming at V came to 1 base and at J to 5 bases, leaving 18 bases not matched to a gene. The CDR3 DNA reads TGCAGTGCTAGAGCCCCGCCCAGGGGGCAAAATTCACTATATGGCTACACCTTC. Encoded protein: CSARAPPRGQNSLYGYTF.

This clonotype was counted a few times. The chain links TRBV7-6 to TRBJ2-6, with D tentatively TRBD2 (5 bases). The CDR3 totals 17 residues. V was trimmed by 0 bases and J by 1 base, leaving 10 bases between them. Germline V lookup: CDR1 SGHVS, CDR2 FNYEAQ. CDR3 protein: CASSLAGMSSGANVLTF. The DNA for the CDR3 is TGTGCCAGCAGCTTAGCCGGGATGAGTTCTGGGGCCAACGTCCTGACTTTC.

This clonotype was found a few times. CDR3 nucleotides: TGTGCCAGCAGCTTAGCCACAACCTCCTACGAGCAGTACTTC. Translated, it gives CASSLATTSYEQYF. This chain connects TRBV7-9 to TRBJ2-7; D remains unclear. Germline CDR1 is SEHNR and CDR2 is FQNEAQ (reference sequence). CDR3 length equals 14 residues. Deletions cut 0 bases from V and 0 bases from J, with 6 bases between.

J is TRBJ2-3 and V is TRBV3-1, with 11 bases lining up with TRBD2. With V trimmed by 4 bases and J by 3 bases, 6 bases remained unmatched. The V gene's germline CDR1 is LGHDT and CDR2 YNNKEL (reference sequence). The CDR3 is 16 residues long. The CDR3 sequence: CASSPRIAGGTDTQYF. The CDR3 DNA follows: TGTGCCAGCAGCCCGCGTATAGCGGGGGGGACAGATACGCAGTATTTT.

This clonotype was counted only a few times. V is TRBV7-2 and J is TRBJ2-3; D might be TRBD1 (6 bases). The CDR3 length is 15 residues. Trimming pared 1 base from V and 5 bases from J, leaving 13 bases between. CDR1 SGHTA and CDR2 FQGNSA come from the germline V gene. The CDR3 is CASSLVGGVVDTQYF. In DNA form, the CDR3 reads TGTGCCAGCAGCTTAGTAGGGGGAGTGGTAGATACGCAGTATTTT.

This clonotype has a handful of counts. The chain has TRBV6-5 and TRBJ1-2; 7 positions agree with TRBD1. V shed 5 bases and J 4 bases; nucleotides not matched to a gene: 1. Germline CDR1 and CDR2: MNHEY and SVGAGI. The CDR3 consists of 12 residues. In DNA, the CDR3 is TGTGCCAGCAGTGCAGGGGGCTATGGCTACACCTTC. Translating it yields CASSAGGYGYTF.

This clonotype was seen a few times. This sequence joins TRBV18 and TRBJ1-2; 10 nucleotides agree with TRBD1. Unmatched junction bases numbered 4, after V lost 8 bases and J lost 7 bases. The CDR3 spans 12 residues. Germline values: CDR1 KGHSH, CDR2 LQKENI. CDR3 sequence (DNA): TGTGCCAGCCTACGGACAGGGGGTGGCTACACCTTC. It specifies CASLRTGGGYTF.

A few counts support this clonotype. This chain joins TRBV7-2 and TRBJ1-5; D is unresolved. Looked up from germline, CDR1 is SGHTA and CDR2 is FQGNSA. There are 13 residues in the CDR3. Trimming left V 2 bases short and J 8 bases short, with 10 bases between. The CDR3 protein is CASSLNGQKPQHF. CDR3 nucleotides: TGTGCCAGCAGCTTAAACGGCCAGAAGCCCCAGCATTTT.

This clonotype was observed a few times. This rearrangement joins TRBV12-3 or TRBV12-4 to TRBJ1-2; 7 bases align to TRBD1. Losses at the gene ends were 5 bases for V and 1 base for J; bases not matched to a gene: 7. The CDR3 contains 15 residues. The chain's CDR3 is CASSNPTGYNYGYTF. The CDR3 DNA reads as TGTGCCAGCAGTAATCCGACAGGGTATAACTATGGCTACACCTTC.

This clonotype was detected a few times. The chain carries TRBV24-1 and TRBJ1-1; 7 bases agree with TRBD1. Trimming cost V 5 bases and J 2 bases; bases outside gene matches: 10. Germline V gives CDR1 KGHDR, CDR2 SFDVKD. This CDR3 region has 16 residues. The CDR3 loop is CATSASGQNLNTEAFF. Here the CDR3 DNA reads TGTGCCACCAGTGCCTCGGGACAGAACTTAAACACTGAAGCTTTCTTT.

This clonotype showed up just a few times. CDR3 region: CASSSPLAGGPAGELFF. Here the CDR3 DNA reads TGTGCCAGCAGTTCCCCCCTTGCGGGGGGGCCCGCCGGGGAGCTGTTTTTT. The rearrangement joins TRBV6-6 to TRBJ2-2, with TRBD2 matching 9 bases. Losses at the gene ends were 4 bases for V and 6 bases for J; bases not matched to a gene: 12. The germline CDR1 and CDR2 sequences are MNHNY and SVGAGI (reference sequence). The CDR3 is 17 amino acids.

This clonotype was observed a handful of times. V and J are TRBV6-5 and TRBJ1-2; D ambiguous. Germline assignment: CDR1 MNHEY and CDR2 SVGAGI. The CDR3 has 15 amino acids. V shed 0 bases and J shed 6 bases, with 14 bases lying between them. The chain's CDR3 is CASSYSWDFKDGYTF. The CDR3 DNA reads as TGTGCCAGCAGTTACTCGTGGGATTTTAAGGATGGCTACACCTTC.

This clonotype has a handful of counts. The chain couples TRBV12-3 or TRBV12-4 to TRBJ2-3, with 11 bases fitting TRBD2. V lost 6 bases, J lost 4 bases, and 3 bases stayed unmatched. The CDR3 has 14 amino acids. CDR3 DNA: TGTGCCAGCAGGGCTAGCGGGAGGTCAGATACGCAGTATTTT. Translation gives CASRASGRSDTQYF.

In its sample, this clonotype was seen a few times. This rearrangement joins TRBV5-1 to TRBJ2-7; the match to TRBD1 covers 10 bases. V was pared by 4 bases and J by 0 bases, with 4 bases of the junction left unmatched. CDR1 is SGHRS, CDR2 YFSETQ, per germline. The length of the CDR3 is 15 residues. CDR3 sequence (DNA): TGCGCCAGCAGCCGTGGGACAGGGGCCTCCTACGAGCAGTACTTC. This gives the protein CASSRGTGASYEQYF.

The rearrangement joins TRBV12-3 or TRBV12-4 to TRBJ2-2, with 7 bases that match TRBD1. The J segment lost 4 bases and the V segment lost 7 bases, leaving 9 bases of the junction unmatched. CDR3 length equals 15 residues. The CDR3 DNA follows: TGTGCCAGCACTGGGACAGCCTATATCACCGGGGAGCTGTTTTTT. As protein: CASTGTAYITGELFF.

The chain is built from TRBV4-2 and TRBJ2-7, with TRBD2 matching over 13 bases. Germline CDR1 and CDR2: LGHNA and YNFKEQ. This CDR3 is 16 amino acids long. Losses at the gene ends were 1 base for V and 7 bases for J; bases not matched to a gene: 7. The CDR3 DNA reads TGTGCCAGCAGCCAAGGTGGACTAGCGGGAGTAGGGGAGCAGTACTTC. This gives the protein CASSQGGLAGVGEQYF.

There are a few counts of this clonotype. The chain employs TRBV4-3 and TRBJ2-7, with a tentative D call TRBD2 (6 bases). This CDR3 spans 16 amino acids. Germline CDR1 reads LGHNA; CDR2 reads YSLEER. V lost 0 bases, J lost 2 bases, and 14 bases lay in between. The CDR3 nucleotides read TGCGCCAGCAGCCAAGATGGGAGGCGGAACACCTACGAGCAGTACTTC. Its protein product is CASSQDGRRNTYEQYF.

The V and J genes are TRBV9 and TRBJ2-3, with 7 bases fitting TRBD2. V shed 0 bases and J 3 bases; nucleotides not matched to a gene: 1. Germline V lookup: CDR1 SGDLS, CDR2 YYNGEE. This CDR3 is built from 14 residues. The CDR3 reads CASSVGAGTDTQYF. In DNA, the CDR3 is TGTGCCAGCAGCGTAGGAGCGGGAACAGATACGCAGTATTTT. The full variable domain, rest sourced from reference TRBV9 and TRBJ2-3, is DSGVTQTPKHLITATGQRVTLRCSPRSGDLSVYWYQQSLDQGLQFLIQYYNGEERAKGNILERFSAQQFPDLHSELNLSSLELGDSALYFCASSVGAGTDTQYFGPGTRLTVL.